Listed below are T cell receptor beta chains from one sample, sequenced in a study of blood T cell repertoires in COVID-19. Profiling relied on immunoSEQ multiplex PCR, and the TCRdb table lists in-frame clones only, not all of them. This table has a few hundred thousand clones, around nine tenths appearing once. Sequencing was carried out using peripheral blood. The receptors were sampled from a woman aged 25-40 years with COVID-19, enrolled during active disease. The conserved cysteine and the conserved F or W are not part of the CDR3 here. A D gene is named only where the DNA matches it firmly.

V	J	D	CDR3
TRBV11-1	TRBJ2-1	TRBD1	ASSFGTADRNEQF
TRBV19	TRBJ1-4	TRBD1	ASSIGIVGTDGDGLF
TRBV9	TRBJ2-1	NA	ASSVAPNSYNEQF
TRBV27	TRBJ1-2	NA	ASSLRGTNYGYT
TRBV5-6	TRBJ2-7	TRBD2	ASSIRGLGHEQY
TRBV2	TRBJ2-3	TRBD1	ASSADRFTDTQY
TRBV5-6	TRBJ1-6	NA	ASSPGGGSGNSPLH
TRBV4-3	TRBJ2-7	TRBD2	ASSQEIGGGSYEQY
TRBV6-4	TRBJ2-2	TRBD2	ASSKTSGSDTGELF
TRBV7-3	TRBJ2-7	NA	ASSLGPGRNYEQY
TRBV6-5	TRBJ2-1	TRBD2	ASTSGSMHEQF
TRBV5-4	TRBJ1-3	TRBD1	ASSMGRGTGNTIY
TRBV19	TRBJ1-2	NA	ASLPGIYNYGYT
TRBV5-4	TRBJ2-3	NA	ASSPGLFTDTQY
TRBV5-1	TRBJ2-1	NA	ASSSGRAERRLNEQF
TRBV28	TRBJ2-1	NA	ASSLKGPRVYNEQF
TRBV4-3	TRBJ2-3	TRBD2	ASSQQLAGVMDTQY
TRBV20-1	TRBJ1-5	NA	SASSLGGKVSDQPQH
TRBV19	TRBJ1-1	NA	ASSRTQGTEAF
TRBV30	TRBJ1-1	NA	AWSVGGITEAF
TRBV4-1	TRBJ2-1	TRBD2	ATSGRAIFAEQF
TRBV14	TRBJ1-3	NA	ASSQVRRTIY
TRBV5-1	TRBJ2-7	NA	ASSLASAGEDEQY
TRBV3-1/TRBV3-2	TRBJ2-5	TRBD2	ASSNGLAVGETQY
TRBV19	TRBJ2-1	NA	ASSMGPYNEQF
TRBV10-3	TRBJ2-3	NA	ASRITDTQY
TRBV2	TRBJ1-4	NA	ASSVRQRNEKLF
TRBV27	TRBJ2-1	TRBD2	ASRPGLAGGLSEQF
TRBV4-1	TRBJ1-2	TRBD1	ASSQGQGASGYT
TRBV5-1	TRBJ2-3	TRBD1	ASSLRGQPLNTDTQY
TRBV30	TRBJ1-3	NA	AWSPIDRGNTIY